A single sample gave rise to the 15 T cell receptor beta chains below, sequenced in a study of shared clonotypes between healthy human individuals. Positively selected for CCR7, the CD45RO-negative cells used as naive CD8 cells excluded terminally differentiated effector memory CD45RA+ cells. The table came from immunoSEQ multiplex PCR; TCRdb's copy has only in-frame clones and leaves some out. The sample lists about 2.2 million clones; roughly 95% were seen once. The material sequenced was naive CD8+ T cells from PBMCs. The receptors were sampled from a man aged 18 to 29 in good health. Some clones in this sample may be carry-over from other donors' samples.

This chain's CDR3 is CASSHGTGGANGYTF. CDR3 coding DNA: TGTGCCAGCAGTCACGGGACAGGGGGCGCGAATGGCTACACCTTC. The chain links TRBV27 to TRBJ1-2; 12 nucleotides agree with TRBD1. V dropped 5 bases and J dropped 6; count of bases not matched to a gene: 7. The CDR3 has 15 amino acids. Germline lookup yields CDR1 MNHEY and CDR2 SMNVEV (reference sequence).

The chain employs TRBV15 and TRBJ2-6, with D possibly TRBD2 on 6 matching bases. Trimming took off 7 bases at V and 1 base at J, with 8 bases between the two ends. CDR3 size: 14 residues. In germline, CDR1 is LNHNV, CDR2 YYDKDF (reference sequence). In DNA, the CDR3 is TGTGCCACCACCGGGAGTTCTGGGGCCAACGTCCTGACTTTC. Its protein product is CATTGSSGANVLTF.

The J gene is TRBJ2-3, the V gene TRBV18; 13 bases are shared with TRBD2. V trimming: 5 bases; J trimming: 2 bases; junction bases outside the gene matches: 7. The CDR3 covers 17 residues. Germline V CDR1 and CDR2: KGHSH, LQKENI. DNA for the CDR3: TGTGCCAGCTCAAGGACTAGCGGGAGTGGGGACACAGATACGCAGTATTTT. Protein sequence: CASSRTSGSGDTDTQYF.

This chain connects TRBV7-8 to TRBJ2-7; 7 bases match TRBD2. Germline CDR1 and CDR2: SGHVS and FQNEAQ. The junction had 15 bases not matched to a gene; V was cut back by 6 bases and J by 4 bases. The CDR3 loop spans 16 amino acids. Here the CDR3 reads CASSQIVAGEGYEQYF. The CDR3 region has the DNA TGTGCCAGCAGTCAAATAGTGGCGGGAGAGGGGTACGAGCAGTACTTC.

The chain employs TRBV9 and TRBJ2-3; D call uncertain. The CDR3 is 13 amino acids. Germline CDR1 and CDR2: SGDLS and YYNGEE. The ends were cut back, 3 bases at V and 4 bases at J, with 9 bases in the middle. CDR3 nucleotides: TGTGCCAGCAGCGAGTCCGGCGCAGATACGCAGTATTTT. This translates into CASSESGADTQYF.

Worth noting for this clone: Other DNA sequences from this sample encode an identical CDR3 as well. This chain connects TRBV29-1 to TRBJ1-2; D ambiguous. Germline-derived CDR1 and CDR2 are SQVTM and ANQGSEA. The germline V and J ends were trimmed by 6 bases and 8 bases, with 7 bases remaining between them. CDR3 length equals 9 residues. In DNA, the CDR3 is TGCAGCGTCGGCGGGGGCTACACCTTC. Translating it yields CSVGGGYTF. Complete variable domain (other parts from reference TRBV29-1 and TRBJ1-2): SAVISQKPSRDICQRGTSLTIQCQVDSQVTMMFWYRQQPGQSLTLIATANQGSEATYESGFVIDKFPISRPNLTFSTLTVSNMSPEDSSIYLCSVGGGYTFGSGTRLTVV.

Of note for this clone: The same CDR3 can be traced to other DNA sequences in this sample. J is TRBJ1-5 and V is TRBV4-3; weak D call: TRBD1 (5 bases). The CDR3 is made up of 13 amino acids. V was clipped by 0 bases and J by 7 bases, with 7 bases between them. Germline V lookup: CDR1 LGHNA, CDR2 YSLEER. CDR3 DNA: TGCGCCAGCAGCCAAGACAGGGAACAGCCCCAGCATTTT. It encodes CASSQDREQPQHF.

The V gene is TRBV27, the J gene TRBJ2-7; the D gene is possibly TRBD2 (5 bases). Looked up from germline, CDR1 is MNHEY and CDR2 is SMNVEV (reference sequence). The CDR3 sequence is 15 residues long. V lost 6 bases and J 0 bases, leaving 15 bases between the germline ends. This CDR3 reads CASRPGLSSSYEQYF. The CDR3 coding sequence is TGTGCCAGCAGACCAGGACTTTCGAGCTCCTACGAGCAGTACTTC.

The rearrangement uses TRBV29-1 and TRBJ2-5; a possible D gene is TRBD2 (5 bases). CDR1 and CDR2 from the germline V gene are SQVTM and ANQGSEA. Between the trimmed V and J ends, which lost 4 bases and 6 bases, there was a span of 9 bases. The CDR3 covers 11 residues. CDR3 in DNA: TGCAGCGTTGTCGAGGGAAAGACCCAGTACTTC. Translation gives CSVVEGKTQYF.

CDR3 in amino acids: CASSSRQGTETQYF. CDR3 DNA: TGTGCCAGCAGCTCGCGACAGGGAACCGAGACCCAGTACTTC. J is TRBJ2-5 and V is TRBV7-9; 7 bases map to TRBD1. The CDR3 contains 14 residues. The V gene's germline CDR1 is SEHNR and CDR2 FQNEAQ (reference sequence). Trimming at V came to 4 bases and at J to 5 bases, leaving 7 bases not matched to a gene. The full variable domain, its missing parts supplied by reference TRBV7-9 and TRBJ2-5, is DTGVSQNPRHKITKRGQNVTFRCDPISEHNRLYWYRQTLGQGPEFLTYFQNEAQLEKSRLLSDRFSAERPKGSFSTLEIQRTEQGDSAMYLCASSSRQGTETQYFGPGTRLLVL.

The chain carries TRBV27 and TRBJ2-7, with D possibly being TRBD1 (6 bases). The CDR3 spans 15 residues. CDR1 and CDR2 (germline): MNHEY, SMNVEV (reference sequence). The ends were cut back, 3 bases at V and 0 bases at J, with 12 bases in the middle. The CDR3, as DNA: TGTGCCAGCAGTTTGGCAGGGGACAACTCCTACGAGCAGTACTTC. Protein sequence: CASSLAGDNSYEQYF.

The chain has TRBV28 and TRBJ2-5, with TRBD1 identical over 7 bases. The CDR3 has 17 residues. CDR1 MDHEN and CDR2 SYDVKM come from the germline V gene. V lost 4 bases, J lost 5 bases, and 16 bases stayed unmatched. CDR3 coding DNA: TGTGCCAGCAGTTCCCCCATCGACAGGGTGGATGAGGAGACCCAGTACTTC. This gives the protein CASSSPIDRVDEETQYF.

The V and J genes are TRBV6-4 and TRBJ1-2; 7 bases align to TRBD1. The CDR3 covers 12 residues. CDR1 MRHNA and CDR2 SNTAGT come from the germline V gene. V gave up 4 bases and J gave up 4 bases; unmatched junction bases: 0. The CDR3 coding sequence is TGTGCCAGCAGTGCAGGGGGCTATGGCTACACCTTC. Amino acid sequence: CASSAGGYGYTF.

The chain joins TRBV7-6 to TRBJ2-7; 9 positions agree with TRBD1. Germline CDR1 is SGHVS and CDR2 is FNYEAQ. The CDR3 runs to 14 residues. J gave up 7 bases and V 5 bases, and 9 bases lay outside the gene matches. DNA for the CDR3: TGTGCCAGCAGCCGGGGACAGGGCTTTTGGGAGCAGTACTTC. It is translated as CASSRGQGFWEQYF.

This chain connects TRBV27 to TRBJ2-7; tentatively, D is TRBD1 (5 bases). CDR3 length: 13 residues. The V gene's germline CDR1 is MNHEY and CDR2 SMNVEV (reference sequence). V shed 6 bases and J shed 7 bases, with 16 bases lying between them. The CDR3 is CASSIASYREQYF. DNA of the CDR3: TGTGCCAGCAGCATAGCATCTTACAGGGAGCAGTACTTC.